Listed below are T cell receptor beta chains from one sample, sequenced in a study of T cells in tumors after PD-1 blockade. Clones were sequenced by immunoSEQ multiplex PCR, and TCRdb holds only the in-frame ones, with some missing. The table shows about 15,000 clones, with approximately 73% occurring only once. Material: tumor tissue, obtained after anti-PD-1 treatment. The receptor source for this set is a human donor with cutaneous squamous cell carcinoma. Both conserved end residues are part of each CDR3. The order of the fields is D gene, J gene, V gene, clone size, CDR3 DNA, CDR3 protein. The D gene is left open where the match is weak. Clone size is stated in some rows and not others, as once, few, many or a class when expanded.

d_gene: -; j_gene: TRBJ2-5; v_gene: TRBV9; abundance: -; CDR3nt: TGTGCCAGCAGCGCGGATCGATCGACCCCGGGCCAAGAGACCCAGTACTTC; CDR3aa: CASSADRSTPGQETQYF
d_gene: -; j_gene: TRBJ1-2; v_gene: TRBV6-6; abundance: -; CDR3nt: TGTGCCAGCAGCCCAACCCCCGGGACGGGCGGCTACACCTTC; CDR3aa: CASSPTPGTGGYTF
d_gene: -; j_gene: TRBJ2-5; v_gene: TRBV28; abundance: -; CDR3nt: TGTGCCAGCAGTTTCCCCAGGGTTCAAGAGACCCAGTACTTC; CDR3aa: CASSFPRVQETQYF
d_gene: TRBD2; j_gene: TRBJ2-6; v_gene: TRBV18; abundance: -; CDR3nt: TGTGCCAGCTCATTGGGGGGACTATCTGGGGCCAACGTCCTGACTTTC; CDR3aa: CASSLGGLSGANVLTF
d_gene: -; j_gene: TRBJ1-2; v_gene: TRBV6-5; abundance: -; CDR3nt: TGTGCCAGCACCCCCGGTGGCATAGCTAACTATGGCTACACCTTC; CDR3aa: CASTPGGIANYGYTF
d_gene: TRBD1; j_gene: TRBJ2-7; v_gene: TRBV2; abundance: few; CDR3nt: TGTGCCAGCCTAAAACAGGGGGTCGTAAACGAGCAGTACTTC; CDR3aa: CASLKQGVVNEQYF
d_gene: -; j_gene: TRBJ1-5; v_gene: TRBV18; abundance: -; CDR3nt: TGTGCCAGCTCACCCACCCCGGCCTTTTATAGCAATCAGCCCCAGCATTTT; CDR3aa: CASSPTPAFYSNQPQHF
d_gene: -; j_gene: TRBJ2-3; v_gene: TRBV6-5; abundance: -; CDR3nt: TGTGCCAGCAGTTACGTTGACGGCACAGATACGCAGTATTTT; CDR3aa: CASSYVDGTDTQYF
d_gene: TRBD2; j_gene: TRBJ2-3; v_gene: TRBV6-4; abundance: once; CDR3nt: TGTGCCAGCAGTATGACGGGGGGGGCAGATACGCAGTATTTT; CDR3aa: CASSMTGGADTQYF
d_gene: TRBD2; j_gene: TRBJ2-1; v_gene: TRBV25-1; abundance: once; CDR3nt: TGTGCCAGCAGCAGGACTAGCGGGGGAGGGAATGAGCAGTTCTTC; CDR3aa: CASSRTSGGGNEQFF
d_gene: -; j_gene: TRBJ2-1; v_gene: TRBV12-3/TRBV12-4; abundance: -; CDR3nt: TGTGCCAGCAGTTTGGGGGGTGGAGAGCAGTTCTTC; CDR3aa: CASSLGGGEQFF
d_gene: TRBD1; j_gene: TRBJ2-7; v_gene: TRBV19; abundance: -; CDR3nt: TGTGCCAGTAGTATGAAACCTGGACAGGGGATTCGGGGCGAGCAGTACTTC; CDR3aa: CASSMKPGQGIRGEQYF
d_gene: -; j_gene: TRBJ2-3; v_gene: TRBV6-2/TRBV6-3; abundance: -; CDR3nt: TGTGCCAGCAGTTACTCGAGGGCCTTAGAGGGCGGGGATACGCAGTATTTT; CDR3aa: CASSYSRALEGGDTQYF
d_gene: TRBD2; j_gene: TRBJ2-7; v_gene: TRBV5-1; abundance: -; CDR3nt: TGCGCCAGCAGCGAGACAGGGAAACTAGCGGGAGCGAGGGAGCAGTACTTC; CDR3aa: CASSETGKLAGAREQYF
d_gene: TRBD1; j_gene: TRBJ1-1; v_gene: TRBV7-3; abundance: large; CDR3nt: TGTGCCAGCAGCTTAGGTTACGGGACAGTCGCTTTCTTT; CDR3aa: CASSLGYGTVAFF
d_gene: -; j_gene: TRBJ1-2; v_gene: TRBV27; abundance: few; CDR3nt: TGTGCCAGCAGTTTGCAGGGCCGCTATGGCTACACCTTC; CDR3aa: CASSLQGRYGYTF
d_gene: -; j_gene: TRBJ1-5; v_gene: TRBV18; abundance: few; CDR3nt: TGTGCCAGCTCACCCAACGTATCACCTAATCAGCCCCAGCATTTT; CDR3aa: CASSPNVSPNQPQHF
d_gene: TRBD2; j_gene: TRBJ2-2; v_gene: TRBV5-6; abundance: -; CDR3nt: TGTGCCAGCAGCTTGGTCGGGAGGCGGAGCACCGGGGAGCTGTTTTTT; CDR3aa: CASSLVGRRSTGELFF
d_gene: -; j_gene: TRBJ1-1; v_gene: TRBV5-5; abundance: once; CDR3nt: TGTGCCAGCGCGAGCTTGAACACTGAAGCTTTCTTT; CDR3aa: CASASLNTEAFF
d_gene: TRBD1; j_gene: TRBJ1-5; v_gene: TRBV5-4; abundance: -; CDR3nt: TGTGCCAGCAGCTCCGGGACAGGGGCCGATCAGCCCCAGCATTTT; CDR3aa: CASSSGTGADQPQHF